This passage covers 25 T cell receptor beta chains from one sample sequenced in a study of cytomegalovirus exposure and HLA in healthy donors. It was with 60 Vbeta and 13 Jbeta primers that the PCR ran. Libraries were prepared by immunoSEQ multiplex PCR; TCRdb keeps only in-frame clonotypes and omits some of them. The sample has roughly 130,000 clones; over 60% are singletons. The sample consisted of PBMCs. Source of these receptors: a man between 35 and 55 years old in good health and CMV-seronegative.

V gene TRBV5-6 combines with J gene TRBJ2-7; 7 bases are shared with TRBD1. There are 14 residues in the CDR3. The trim removed 2 bases at V and 4 bases at J, leaving 6 bases unmatched. CDR1 is SGHDT and CDR2 is YYEEEE in the germline V gene. The CDR3 coding sequence is TGTGCCAGCAGCTTAGGACAGGACACTTACGAGCAGTACTTC. This sequence encodes CASSLGQDTYEQYF. Drawing the rest from reference TRBV5-6 and TRBJ2-7, the complete variable domain is DAGVTQSPTHLIKTRGQQVTLRCSPKSGHDTVSWYQQALGQGPQFIFQYYEEEERQRGNFPDRFSGHQFPNYSSELNVNALLLGDSALYLCASSLGQDTYEQYFGPGTRLTVT.

The chain joins TRBV19 to TRBJ2-5, with 11 positions matching TRBD2. Germline lookup yields CDR1 LNHDA and CDR2 SQIVND (reference sequence). This CDR3 spans 14 amino acids. V was pared by 8 bases and J by 3 bases, with 5 bases of the junction left unmatched. The CDR3 region has the DNA TGTGCCAGTGCCCCGGGACTAGCGGAAGAGACCCAGTACTTC. Its protein product is CASAPGLAEETQYF.

The genes are TRBV7-8 and TRBJ2-1; TRBD2 might be the D (5 bases). In germline, CDR1 is SGHVS, CDR2 FQNEAQ. V shed 5 bases and J shed 2 bases, with 13 bases lying between them. This CDR3 comprises 15 residues. CDR3 protein: CASSATEAPYNEQFF. The CDR3 bases are TGTGCCAGCAGCGCGACGGAGGCCCCCTACAATGAGCAGTTCTTC.

The CDR3 DNA is TGTGCCAGCAGTTACTCGAGTAGCGGGGGGCCAGAGACCCAGTACTTC. The encoded protein is CASSYSSSGGPETQYF. The genes are TRBV6-6 and TRBJ2-5; 10 nucleotides line up with TRBD2. Germline values: CDR1 MNHNY, CDR2 SVGAGI (reference sequence). This CDR3 is built from 16 residues. V lost 0 bases and J lost 4; bases outside the gene matches: 5.

The chain couples TRBV6-1 to TRBJ1-1; no firm D call. The germline CDR1 and CDR2 sequences are MNHNS and SASEGT. V was shortened by 3 bases and J by 3 bases, with 14 bases between the two germline ends. The CDR3 totals 15 residues. CDR3 protein: CASSDGRRAHTEAFF. CDR3 nucleotide sequence: TGTGCCAGCAGTGATGGGCGGAGGGCCCACACTGAAGCTTTCTTT.

This CDR3 reads CASSEVTGRGTDTQYF. The CDR3 DNA reads TGTGCCAGCAGTGAAGTTACGGGAAGGGGCACAGATACGCAGTATTTT. The chain uses TRBV6-1 and TRBJ2-3; a weak D match, TRBD2 (5 bases). Trimming removed 1 base at V and 1 base at J, with 12 bases between. The CDR3 has 16 amino acids. The V gene's germline CDR1 is MNHNS and CDR2 SASEGT.

CDR3 protein: CASSLGGLNQPQHF. As DNA, the CDR3 is TGTGCCAGCAGCTTAGGGGGGCTCAATCAGCCCCAGCATTTT. This chain joins TRBV7-9 and TRBJ1-5; the D gene is possibly TRBD1 (6 bases). CDR1 and CDR2 (germline): SEHNR, FQNEAQ (reference sequence). The CDR3 covers 14 residues. V lost 1 base to trimming and J lost 3 bases, with 7 bases between them.

The chain uses TRBV29-1 and TRBJ2-7, with 8 bases lining up with TRBD1. Germline trimming cut 7 bases from V and 3 bases from J; bases unmatched to any gene: 8. In germline, CDR1 is SQVTM, CDR2 ANQGSEA. The CDR3 is 13 residues long. The CDR3 sequence: CSARTGQNYEQYF. The CDR3 DNA reads TGCAGCGCCCGGACAGGGCAGAACTACGAGCAGTACTTC.

This chain connects TRBV4-2 to TRBJ2-7, with D maybe TRBD2 (6 bases). The CDR3 runs to 15 residues. CDR1 and CDR2 from the germline V gene are LGHNA and YNFKEQ. Trimming left V 1 base short and J 0 bases short, with 10 bases between. The CDR3 DNA reads TGTGCCAGCAGCCAAGCCGGGACTTACTCCTACGAGCAGTACTTC. This gives the protein CASSQAGTYSYEQYF.

This rearrangement joins TRBV29-1 to TRBJ1-2, with 8 bases fitting TRBD1. The CDR3 has 15 residues. In germline, CDR1 is SQVTM, CDR2 ANQGSEA. V shed 1 base, J shed 1 base, and the junction held 5 bases outside the gene matches. The CDR3 nucleotides are TGCAGCGTTGAAGCCCGACAGGGGCTTAACTATGGCTACACCTTC. Translated, it gives CSVEARQGLNYGYTF.

V is TRBV5-1 and J is TRBJ1-5; 7 bases map to TRBD1. The CDR3 is 15 residues long. Trimming cost V 0 bases and J 3 bases; bases outside gene matches: 3. Germline CDR1 is SGHRS and CDR2 is YFSETQ. In nucleotides, the CDR3 is TGCGCCAGCAGCTTGGAGGGACAGACCAATCAGCCCCAGCATTTT. Its translation: CASSLEGQTNQPQHF.

This clone has only a few counts. Here the CDR3 reads CASSLGQGPITYEQYF. DNA for the CDR3: TGTGCCAGCAGCCTAGGACAGGGCCCTATAACCTACGAGCAGTACTTC. The gene calls are TRBV5-4 and TRBJ2-7; 8 nucleotides agree with TRBD1. The CDR3 has 16 amino acids. The junction had 11 bases not matched to a gene; V was cut back by 4 bases and J by 2 bases. Germline V gives CDR1 SGHNT, CDR2 YYREEE (reference sequence).

The rearrangement joins TRBV12-5 to TRBJ2-1; D possibly corresponds to TRBD2 (5 bases). V was pared by 6 bases and J by 9 bases, with 24 bases between. The germline CDR1 and CDR2 sequences are LGHNT and FRNRAP. The CDR3 runs to 16 residues. This CDR3 is CASGPPAVGVSGEQFF. Written as DNA, the CDR3 is TGTGCTAGTGGCCCCCCCGCGGTTGGAGTGAGCGGTGAGCAGTTCTTC.

The genes are TRBV6-5 and TRBJ1-1, with a weak D call TRBD1 (6 bases). This CDR3 has 14 residues. CDR1 MNHEY and CDR2 SVGAGI come from the germline V gene. Trimming took 2 bases from V and 5 from J, leaving 12 bases between them. The DNA of the CDR3 is TGTGCCAGCAGTTACCAGGGAGGGGGAACTGAAGCTTTCTTT. Protein product: CASSYQGGGTEAFF.

The V call is TRBV5-3, the J call TRBJ2-3; D remains unclear. TRBV5-3 has ORF status, its function being uncertain. The V and J ends lost 0 bases and 1 base respectively, with 6 bases between them. The CDR3 extends over 14 amino acids. CDR3 sequence: CARSLALRTDTQYF. CDR3 sequence (DNA): TGTGCCAGAAGCTTGGCCCTTCGCACAGATACGCAGTATTTT.

A single count supports this clone. This chain connects TRBV11-2 to TRBJ2-1, with TRBD1 matching 11 bases. The CDR3 extends over 18 amino acids. With V trimmed by 4 bases and J by 4 bases, 12 bases remained unmatched. The V gene's germline CDR1 is SGHAT and CDR2 FQNNGV. The DNA of the CDR3 is TGTGCCAGCAGCTACGGGACAGGGGGATCGCAGGTGTACAATGAGCAGTTCTTC. It encodes CASSYGTGGSQVYNEQFF. Together with reference TRBV11-2 and TRBJ2-1, the CDR3 gives the full variable domain: EAGVAQSPRYKIIEKRQSVAFWCNPISGHATLYWYQQILGQGPKLLIQFQNNGVVDDSQLPKDRFSAERLKGVDSTLKIQPAKLEDSAVYLCASSYGTGGSQVYNEQFFGPGTRLTVL.

This clone was detected a few times. The gene calls are TRBV7-3 and TRBJ2-2, with TRBD1 identical over 8 bases. The germline V gene has CDR1 SGHTA and CDR2 FQGTGA. With 5 bases clipped from V and 6 bases from J, the junction kept 17 bases outside the gene matches. The length of the CDR3 is 18 residues. CDR3 region: CASSPYRPIQGGPGELFF. CDR3 nucleotides: TGTGCCAGCAGCCCCTATCGACCGATACAGGGGGGACCCGGGGAGCTGTTTTTT.

This clone was observed a few times. The chain has TRBV15 and TRBJ1-2; 7 bases are a match to TRBD1. J gave up 3 bases and V 1 base, and 8 bases lay outside the gene matches. The CDR3 extends over 16 amino acids. Germline V gene sequence: CDR1 LNHNV, CDR2 YYDKDF (reference sequence). For the CDR3, the DNA is TGTGCCACCAGCAGAGCCCGGGACAGCGACTACTATGGCTACACCTTC. As protein: CATSRARDSDYYGYTF.

This chain uses TRBV5-6 with TRBJ2-3, with 13 nucleotides matching TRBD2. V trimming: 4 bases; J trimming: 6 bases; junction bases outside the gene matches: 11. CDR1 and CDR2 (germline): SGHDT, YYEEEE. This CDR3 is built from 17 residues. CDR3 region: CASSPGLAGLAADTQYF. CDR3 in DNA: TGTGCCAGCAGCCCGGGACTAGCGGGATTAGCGGCTGATACGCAGTATTTT.

The chain joins TRBV6-6 to TRBJ2-7, with 8 bases lining up with TRBD1. The germline V gene encodes CDR1 MNHNY and CDR2 SVGAGI (reference sequence). There are 13 residues in the CDR3. Trimming removed 6 bases from V and 5 bases from J; junction bases left unmatched: 6. CDR3 sequence (DNA): TGTGCCAGCAGGATGACAGGGGCCCACGAGCAGTACTTC. Translated: CASRMTGAHEQYF.

This chain connects TRBV6-5 to TRBJ2-7; D might be TRBD1 (6 bases). Germline lookup yields CDR1 MNHEY and CDR2 SVGAGI. Between the trimmed V and J ends, which lost 0 bases and 3 bases, there was a span of 9 bases. This CDR3 is built from 14 residues. The CDR3 sequence is CASSYSDRNYEQYF. DNA for the CDR3: TGTGCCAGCAGTTACTCGGACAGAAACTACGAGCAGTACTTC.

With respect to this clone: The junction differs from germline at one of its ends, possibly a read error. The chain carries TRBV5-6 and TRBJ2-5; TRBD1 matches 8 bases. Germline V gene lookup returns CDR1 SGHDT and CDR2 YYEEEE. This CDR3 contains 13 residues. In nucleotides, the CDR3 is TGTGCCAGCAGCCAGGGACAGGCAAGATCCGGTCACTTC. Encoded protein: CASSQGQARSGHF.

Points on this clone: Other nucleotide sequences from this sample produce the same CDR3. The chain links TRBV5-6 to TRBJ2-2; D remains unclear. The CDR3 sequence is 15 residues long. Trimming took off 1 base at V and 6 bases at J, with 13 bases between the two ends. Germline V gene sequence: CDR1 SGHDT, CDR2 YYEEEE. The CDR3 is CASSLIAPSSGELFF. CDR3 sequence (DNA): TGTGCCAGCAGCTTGATAGCCCCATCCTCCGGGGAGCTGTTTTTT. The whole variable domain, remainder taken from reference TRBV5-6 and TRBJ2-2, is DAGVTQSPTHLIKTRGQQVTLRCSPKSGHDTVSWYQQALGQGPQFIFQYYEEEERQRGNFPDRFSGHQFPNYSSELNVNALLLGDSALYLCASSLIAPSSGELFFGEGSRLTVL.

The rearrangement uses TRBV5-1 and TRBJ2-7; TRBD1 agrees at 8 bases. After removal of 5 bases from V and 6 bases from J, the junction contained 1 base not matched to a gene. The CDR3 loop spans 11 amino acids. Per the germline V gene, CDR1 is SGHRS and CDR2 is YFSETQ. For the CDR3, the DNA is TGCGCCAGCAGACAGGGGGTCGAGCAGTACTTC. Amino acids: CASRQGVEQYF.

V usage is TRBV29-1 and J usage is TRBJ2-7, with TRBD1 identical over 9 bases. The germline CDR1 and CDR2 sequences are SQVTM and ANQGSEA. V trimming: 6 bases; J trimming: 0 bases; junction bases outside the gene matches: 6. The length of the CDR3 is 14 residues. Here the CDR3 reads CSVGDRESSYEQYF. DNA of the CDR3: TGCAGCGTCGGGGACAGGGAAAGCTCCTACGAGCAGTACTTC.